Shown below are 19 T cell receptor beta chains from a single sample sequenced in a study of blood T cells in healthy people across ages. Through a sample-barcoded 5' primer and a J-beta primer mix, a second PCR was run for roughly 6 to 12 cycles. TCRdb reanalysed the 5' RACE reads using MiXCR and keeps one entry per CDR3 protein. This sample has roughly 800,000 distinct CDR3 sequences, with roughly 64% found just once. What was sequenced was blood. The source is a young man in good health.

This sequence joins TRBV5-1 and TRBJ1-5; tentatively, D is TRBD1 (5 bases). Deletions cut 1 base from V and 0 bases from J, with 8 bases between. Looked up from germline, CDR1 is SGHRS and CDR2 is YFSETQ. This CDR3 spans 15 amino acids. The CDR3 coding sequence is TGCGCCAGCAGCTTGTGGGGGGGTAGCAATCAGCCCCAGCATTTT. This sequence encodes CASSLWGGSNQPQHF.

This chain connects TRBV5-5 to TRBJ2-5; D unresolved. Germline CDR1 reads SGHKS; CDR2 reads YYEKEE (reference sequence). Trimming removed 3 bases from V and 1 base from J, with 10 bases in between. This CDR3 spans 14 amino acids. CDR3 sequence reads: CASSWLGSQETQYF. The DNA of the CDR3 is TGTGCCAGCAGCTGGTTGGGTTCCCAAGAGACCCAGTACTTC.

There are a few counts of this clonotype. CDR3 loop: CASSPRLAYEQYF. Written as DNA, the CDR3 is TGCGCCAGCAGTCCTCGGCTCGCCTACGAGCAGTACTTC. The rearrangement links TRBV4-3 to TRBJ2-7; D gene unclear. The germline V gene has CDR1 LGHNA and CDR2 YSLEER. The CDR3 loop spans 13 amino acids. V gave up 6 bases and J gave up 2 bases, with 11 bases separating them.

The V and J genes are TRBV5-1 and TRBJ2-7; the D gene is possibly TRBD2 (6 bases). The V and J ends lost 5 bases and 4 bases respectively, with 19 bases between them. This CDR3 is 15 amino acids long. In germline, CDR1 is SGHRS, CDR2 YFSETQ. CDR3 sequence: CASRIGGDLQYEQYF. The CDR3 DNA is TGCGCCAGCAGAATCGGCGGGGACCTTCAGTACGAGCAGTACTTC.

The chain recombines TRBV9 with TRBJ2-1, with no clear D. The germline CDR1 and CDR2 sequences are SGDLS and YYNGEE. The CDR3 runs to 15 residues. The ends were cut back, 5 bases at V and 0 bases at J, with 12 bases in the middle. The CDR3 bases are TGTGCCAGCAGGGGAATCAATAGCTCCTACAATGAGCAGTTCTTC. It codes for CASRGINSSYNEQFF.

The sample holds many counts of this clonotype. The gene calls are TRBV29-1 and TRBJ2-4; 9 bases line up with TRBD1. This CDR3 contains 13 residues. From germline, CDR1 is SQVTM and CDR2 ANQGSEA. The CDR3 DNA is TGCAGGGGGCTAGGGGACAGGGAAAACATTCAGTACTTC. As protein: CRGLGDRENIQYF.

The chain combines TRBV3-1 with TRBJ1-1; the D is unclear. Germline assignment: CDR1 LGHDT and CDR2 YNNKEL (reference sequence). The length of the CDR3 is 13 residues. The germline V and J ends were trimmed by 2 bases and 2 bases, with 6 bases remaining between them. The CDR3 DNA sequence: TGTGCCAGCAGCCAATACAAAAACACTGAAGCTTTCTTT. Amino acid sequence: CASSQYKNTEAFF.

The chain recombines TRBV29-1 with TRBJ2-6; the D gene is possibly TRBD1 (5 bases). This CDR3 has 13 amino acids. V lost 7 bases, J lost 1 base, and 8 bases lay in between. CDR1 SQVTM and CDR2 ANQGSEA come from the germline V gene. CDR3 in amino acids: CSAGASGANVLTF. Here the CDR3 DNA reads TGCAGCGCTGGGGCATCTGGGGCCAACGTCCTGACTTTC.

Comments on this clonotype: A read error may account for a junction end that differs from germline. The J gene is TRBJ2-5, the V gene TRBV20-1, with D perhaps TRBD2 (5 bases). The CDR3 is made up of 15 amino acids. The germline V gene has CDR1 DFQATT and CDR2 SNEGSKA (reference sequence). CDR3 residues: CSAGDGLRFGETQYF. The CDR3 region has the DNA TGCAGTGCTGGAGATGGACTCCGGTTTGGGGAGACCCAGTACTTC.

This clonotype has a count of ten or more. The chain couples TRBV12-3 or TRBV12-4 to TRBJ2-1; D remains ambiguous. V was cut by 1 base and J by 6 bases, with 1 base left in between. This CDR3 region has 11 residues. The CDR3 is CASSLVNEQFF. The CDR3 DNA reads TGTGCCAGCAGTTTAGTCAATGAGCAGTTCTTC.

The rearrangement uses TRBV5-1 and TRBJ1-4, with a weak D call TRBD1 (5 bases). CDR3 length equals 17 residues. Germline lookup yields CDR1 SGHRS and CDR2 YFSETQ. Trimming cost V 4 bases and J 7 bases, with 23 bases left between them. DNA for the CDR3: TGCGCCAGCAGCATGGAAAGCGCAGGGCACCCGACTGAAAAACTGTTTTTT. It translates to CASSMESAGHPTEKLFF.

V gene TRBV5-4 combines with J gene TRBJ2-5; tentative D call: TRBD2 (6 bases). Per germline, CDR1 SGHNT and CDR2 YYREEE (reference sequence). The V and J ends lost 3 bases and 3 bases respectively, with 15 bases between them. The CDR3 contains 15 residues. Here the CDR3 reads CASSSSRGSEETQYF. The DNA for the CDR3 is TGTGCCAGCAGCTCATCCCGGGGGAGCGAAGAGACCCAGTACTTC.

CDR3 DNA: TGTGCCAGCAGTTGGTCTAGCGGGGAGACCTACAATGAGCAGTTCTTC. Protein product: CASSWSSGETYNEQFF. V is TRBV27 and J is TRBJ2-1; 9 nucleotides match TRBD2. CDR3 length equals 16 residues. Trimming took 4 bases from V and 2 from J; bases not matched to a gene: 6. Germline CDR1 reads MNHEY; CDR2 reads SMNVEV (reference sequence).

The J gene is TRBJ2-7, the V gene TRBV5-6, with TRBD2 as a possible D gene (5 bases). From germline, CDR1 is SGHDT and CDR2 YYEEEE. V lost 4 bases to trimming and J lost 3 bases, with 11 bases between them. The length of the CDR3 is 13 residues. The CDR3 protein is CASSVDGDYEQYF. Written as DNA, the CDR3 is TGTGCCAGCAGCGTGGACGGGGACTACGAGCAGTACTTC.

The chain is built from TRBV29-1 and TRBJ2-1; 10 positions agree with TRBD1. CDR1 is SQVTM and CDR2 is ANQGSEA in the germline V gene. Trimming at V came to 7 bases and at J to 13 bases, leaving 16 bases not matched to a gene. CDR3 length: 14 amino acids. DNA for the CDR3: TGCAGCGCAAAGGAGGGGACAGGGGCAACTAGACAGTTCTTC. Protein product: CSAKEGTGATRQFF.

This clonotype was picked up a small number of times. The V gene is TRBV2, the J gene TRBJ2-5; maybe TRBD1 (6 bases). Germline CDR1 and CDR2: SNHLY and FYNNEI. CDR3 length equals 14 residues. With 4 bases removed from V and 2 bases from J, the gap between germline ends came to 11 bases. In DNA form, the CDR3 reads TGTGCCAGCAGTGCAAGTACAGGGCAAGAGACCCAGTACTTC. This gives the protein CASSASTGQETQYF. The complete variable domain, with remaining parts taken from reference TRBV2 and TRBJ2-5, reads EPEVTQTPSHQVTQMGQEVILRCVPISNHLYFYWYRQILGQKVEFLVSFYNNEISEKSEIFDDQFSVERPDGSNFTLKIRSTKLEDSAMYFCASSASTGQETQYFGPGTRLLVL.

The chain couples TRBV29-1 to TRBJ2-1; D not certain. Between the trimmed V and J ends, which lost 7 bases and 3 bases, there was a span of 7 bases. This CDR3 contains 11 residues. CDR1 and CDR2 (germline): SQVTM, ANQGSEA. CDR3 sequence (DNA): TGCAGCGCATCCTTCTACAATGAGCAGTTCTTC. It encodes CSASFYNEQFF.

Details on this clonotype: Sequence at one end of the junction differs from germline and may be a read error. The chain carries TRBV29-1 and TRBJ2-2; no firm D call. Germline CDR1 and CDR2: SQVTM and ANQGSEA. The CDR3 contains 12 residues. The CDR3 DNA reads TGCGGCGTTGAAGTTGAGTCCGGGGAGCTGTTTTTT. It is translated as CGVEVESGELFF.

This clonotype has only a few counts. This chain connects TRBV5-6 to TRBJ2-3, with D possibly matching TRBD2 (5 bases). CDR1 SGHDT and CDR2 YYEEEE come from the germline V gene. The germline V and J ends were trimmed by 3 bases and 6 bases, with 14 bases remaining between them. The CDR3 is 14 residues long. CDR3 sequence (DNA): TGTGCCAGCAGCTACGGACCCTCGGGGGATACGCAGTATTTT. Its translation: CASSYGPSGDTQYF. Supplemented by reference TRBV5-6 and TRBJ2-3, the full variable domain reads DAGVTQSPTHLIKTRGQQVTLRCSPKSGHDTVSWYQQALGQGPQFIFQYYEEEERQRGNFPDRFSGHQFPNYSSELNVNALLLGDSALYLCASSYGPSGDTQYFGPGTRLTVL.